This TCR beta chain was recorded in a study of T cells in Graves' hyperthyroidism and ophthalmopathy. This clonotype was seen only a few times. The antigen remains unidentified. The CDR3 consists of 17 residues. From germline, CDR1 is SGHTS and CDR2 YDEGEE. J gave up 0 bases and V 4 bases, and 9 bases lay outside the gene matches. Notes on the study in general: The model forecast ophthalmopathy, anticipating it by a median 6.5 months before onset. Most thyroid clonotypes that were expanded above 0.001 also turned up in blood.

At least 3 on the Clinical Activity Score was recorded for ophthalmopathy patients, who also had NOSPECS grade at least 4 and duration under 3 months. Together with thyroid ultrasound, orbital computed tomography, serum thyroxine and TRAb, clinical symptoms were used for diagnoses. RNA transcripts served as the template for amplifying TCR beta CDR3 regions. The HTBI primer set drove a first-round RT-PCR of the TCR CDR3. In TCRdb, the multiplex PCR reads were re-called with MiXCR into one record per CDR3 protein. The table lists about 380,000 distinct CDR3 sequences, 15% to 20% of them singletons, with 40% to 45% in the top ten.

The clonotype originates from a young man with Graves' ophthalmopathy. This chain links TRBV5-8 with TRBJ2-3; 9 bases fit TRBD2. The sample taken for sequencing was blood. The CDR3 protein is CASSPGKTSGSTDTQYF. The DNA of the CDR3 is TGTGCCAGCAGCCCAGGGAAAACTAGCGGGAGCACAGATACGCAGTATTTT.